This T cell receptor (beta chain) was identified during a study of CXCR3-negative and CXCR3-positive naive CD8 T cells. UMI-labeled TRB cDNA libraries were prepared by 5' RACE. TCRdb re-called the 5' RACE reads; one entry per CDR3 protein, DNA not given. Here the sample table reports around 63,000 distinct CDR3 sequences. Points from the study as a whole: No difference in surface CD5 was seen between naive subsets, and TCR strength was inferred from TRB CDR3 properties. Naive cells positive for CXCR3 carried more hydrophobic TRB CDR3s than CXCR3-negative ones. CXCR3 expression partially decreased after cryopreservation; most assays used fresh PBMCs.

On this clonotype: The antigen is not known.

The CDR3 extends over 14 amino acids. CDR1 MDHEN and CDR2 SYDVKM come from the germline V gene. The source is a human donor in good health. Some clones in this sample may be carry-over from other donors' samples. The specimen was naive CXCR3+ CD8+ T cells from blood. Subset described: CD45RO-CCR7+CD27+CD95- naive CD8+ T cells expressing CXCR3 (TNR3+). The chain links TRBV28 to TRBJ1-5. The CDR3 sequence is CASSFGGDSQPQHF. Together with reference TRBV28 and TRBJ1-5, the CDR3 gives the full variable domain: DVKVTQSSRYLVKRTGEKVFLECVQDMDHENMFWYRQDPGLGLRLIYFSYDVKMKEKGDIPEGYSVSREKKERFSLILESASTNQTSMYLCASSFGGDSQPQHFGDGTRLSIL.